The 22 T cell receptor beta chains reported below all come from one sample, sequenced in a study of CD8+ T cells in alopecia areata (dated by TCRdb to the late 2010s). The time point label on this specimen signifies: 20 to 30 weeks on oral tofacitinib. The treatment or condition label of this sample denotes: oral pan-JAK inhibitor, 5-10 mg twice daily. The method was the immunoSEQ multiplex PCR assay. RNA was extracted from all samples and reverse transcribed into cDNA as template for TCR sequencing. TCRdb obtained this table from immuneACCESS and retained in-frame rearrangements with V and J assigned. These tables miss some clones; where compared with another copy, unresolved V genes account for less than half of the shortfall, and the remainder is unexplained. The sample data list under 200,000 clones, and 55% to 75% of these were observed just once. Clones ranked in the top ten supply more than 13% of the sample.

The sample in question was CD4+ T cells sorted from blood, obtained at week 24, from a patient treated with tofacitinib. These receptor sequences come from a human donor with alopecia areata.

The CDR3 sequence is CASSFLRDRRDTEAFF. The CDR3 nucleotides are TGTGCCAGCAGCTTCCTCCGGGACAGACGAGACACTGAAGCTTTCTTT. This rearrangement joins TRBV5-6 to TRBJ1-1, with 7 bases identical to TRBD1. After removal of 2 bases from V and 3 bases from J, the junction contained 10 bases not matched to a gene. The germline CDR1 and CDR2 sequences are SGHDT and YYEEEE. The length of the CDR3 is 16 residues.

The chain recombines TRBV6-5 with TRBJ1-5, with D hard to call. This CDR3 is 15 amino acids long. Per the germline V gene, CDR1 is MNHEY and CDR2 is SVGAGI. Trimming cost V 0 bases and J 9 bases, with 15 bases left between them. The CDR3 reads CASSYSWQNQWPQHF. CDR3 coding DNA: TGTGCCAGCAGTTACTCGTGGCAGAACCAATGGCCCCAGCATTTT.

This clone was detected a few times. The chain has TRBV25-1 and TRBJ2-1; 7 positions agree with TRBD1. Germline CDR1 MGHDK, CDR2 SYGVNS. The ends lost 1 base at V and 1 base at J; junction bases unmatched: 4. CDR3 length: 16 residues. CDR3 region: CASSEFAGGSYNEQFF. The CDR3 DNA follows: TGTGCCAGCAGTGAATTCGCAGGGGGATCCTACAATGAGCAGTTCTTC. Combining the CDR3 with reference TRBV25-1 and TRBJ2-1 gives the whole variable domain EADIYQTPRYLVIGTGKKITLECSQTMGHDKMYWYQQDPGMELHLIHYSYGVNSTEKGDLSSESTVSRIRTEHFPLTLESARPSHTSQYLCASSEFAGGSYNEQFFGPGTRLTVL.

In DNA, the CDR3 is TGCAGCGTCGCACCCAAGACAGGGGTGATCGAAGCTTTCTTT. Encoded protein: CSVAPKTGVIEAFF. The rearrangement uses TRBV29-1 and TRBJ1-1, with TRBD1 identical over 8 bases. The germline V gene encodes CDR1 SQVTM and CDR2 ANQGSEA. The CDR3 is made up of 14 amino acids. With 6 bases clipped from V and 8 bases from J, the junction kept 14 bases outside the gene matches.

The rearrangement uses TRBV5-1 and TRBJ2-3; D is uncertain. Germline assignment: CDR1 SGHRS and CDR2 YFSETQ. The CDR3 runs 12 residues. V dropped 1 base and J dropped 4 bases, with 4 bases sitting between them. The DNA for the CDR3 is TGCGCCAGCAGCTTGTCAGCAGATACGCAGTATTTT. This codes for CASSLSADTQYF.

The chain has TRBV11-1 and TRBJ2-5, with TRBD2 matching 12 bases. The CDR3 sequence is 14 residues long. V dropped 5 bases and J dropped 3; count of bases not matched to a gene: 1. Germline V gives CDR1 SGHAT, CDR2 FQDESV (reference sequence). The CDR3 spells CASSRLAGEETQYF. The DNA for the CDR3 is TGTGCCAGCAGCCGACTAGCGGGGGAAGAGACCCAGTACTTC. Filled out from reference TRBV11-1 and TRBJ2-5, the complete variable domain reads EAEVAQSPRYKITEKSQAVAFWCDPISGHATLYWYRQILGQGPELLVQFQDESVVDDSQLPKDRFSAERLKGVDSTLKIQPAELGDSAMYLCASSRLAGEETQYFGPGTRLLVL.

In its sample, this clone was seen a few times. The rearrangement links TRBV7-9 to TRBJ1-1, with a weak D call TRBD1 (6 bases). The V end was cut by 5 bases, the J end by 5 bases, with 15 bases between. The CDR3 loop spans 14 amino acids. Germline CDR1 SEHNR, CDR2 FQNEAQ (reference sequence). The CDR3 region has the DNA TGTGCCAGCAGCCGAACAGGGACCGATACTGAAGCTTTCTTT. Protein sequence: CASSRTGTDTEAFF. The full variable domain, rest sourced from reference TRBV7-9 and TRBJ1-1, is DTGVSQNPRHKITKRGQNVTFRCDPISEHNRLYWYRQTLGQGPEFLTYFQNEAQLEKSRLLSDRFSAERPKGSFSTLEIQRTEQGDSAMYLCASSRTGTDTEAFFGQGTRLTVV.

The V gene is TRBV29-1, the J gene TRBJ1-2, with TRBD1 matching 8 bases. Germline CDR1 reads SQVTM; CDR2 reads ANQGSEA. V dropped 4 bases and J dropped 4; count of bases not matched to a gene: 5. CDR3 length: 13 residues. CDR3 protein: CSVGIDRGYGYTF. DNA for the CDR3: TGCAGCGTTGGGATCGACAGGGGCTATGGCTACACCTTC.

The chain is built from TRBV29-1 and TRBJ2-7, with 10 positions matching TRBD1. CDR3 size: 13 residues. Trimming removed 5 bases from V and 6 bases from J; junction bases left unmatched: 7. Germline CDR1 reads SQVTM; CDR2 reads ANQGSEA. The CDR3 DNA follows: TGCAGCGTTACCGGGACAGGGGTCTCCGAGCAGTACTTC. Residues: CSVTGTGVSEQYF.

CDR3 protein: CASRRGSNSGNTIYF. The CDR3 region has the DNA TGTGCCAGCAGAAGAGGGAGCAACTCTGGAAACACCATATATTTT. The gene calls are TRBV5-6 and TRBJ1-3; D ambiguous. This CDR3 region has 15 residues. Germline CDR1 reads SGHDT; CDR2 reads YYEEEE. The V end was cut by 5 bases, the J end by 0 bases, with 12 bases between.

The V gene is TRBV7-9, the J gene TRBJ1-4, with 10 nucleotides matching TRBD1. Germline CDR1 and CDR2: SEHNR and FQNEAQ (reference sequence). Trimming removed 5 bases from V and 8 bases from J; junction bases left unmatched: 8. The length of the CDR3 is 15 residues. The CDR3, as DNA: TGTGCCAGCAGCGCCACCGGGACAGGGGTAGAAAAACTGTTTTTT. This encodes CASSATGTGVEKLFF.

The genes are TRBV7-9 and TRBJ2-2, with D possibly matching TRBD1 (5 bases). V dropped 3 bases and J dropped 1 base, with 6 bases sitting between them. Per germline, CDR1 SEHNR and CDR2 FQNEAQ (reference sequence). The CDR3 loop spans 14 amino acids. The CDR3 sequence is CASSFRENTGELFF. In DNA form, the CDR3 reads TGTGCCAGCAGCTTCAGGGAGAACACCGGGGAGCTGTTTTTT.

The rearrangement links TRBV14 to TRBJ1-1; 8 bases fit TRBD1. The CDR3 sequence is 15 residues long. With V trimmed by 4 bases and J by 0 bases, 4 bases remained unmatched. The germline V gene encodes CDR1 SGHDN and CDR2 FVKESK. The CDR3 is CASSPQQGVNTEAFF. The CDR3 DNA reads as TGTGCCAGCAGCCCCCAACAGGGGGTGAACACTGAAGCTTTCTTT.

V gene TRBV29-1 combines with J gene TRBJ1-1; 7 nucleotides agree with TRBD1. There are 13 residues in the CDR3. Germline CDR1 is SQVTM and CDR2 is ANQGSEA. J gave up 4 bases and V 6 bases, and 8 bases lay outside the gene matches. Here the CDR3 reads CSVPSNRGTEAFF. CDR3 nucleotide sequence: TGCAGCGTCCCTTCTAACAGGGGCACTGAAGCTTTCTTT.

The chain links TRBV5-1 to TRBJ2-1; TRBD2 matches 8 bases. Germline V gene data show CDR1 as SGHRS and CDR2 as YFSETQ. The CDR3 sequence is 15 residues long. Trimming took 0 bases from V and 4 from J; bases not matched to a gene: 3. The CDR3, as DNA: TGCGCCAGCAGCTTGGAAGGGACTAGGTACAATGAGCAGTTCTTC. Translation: CASSLEGTRYNEQFF.

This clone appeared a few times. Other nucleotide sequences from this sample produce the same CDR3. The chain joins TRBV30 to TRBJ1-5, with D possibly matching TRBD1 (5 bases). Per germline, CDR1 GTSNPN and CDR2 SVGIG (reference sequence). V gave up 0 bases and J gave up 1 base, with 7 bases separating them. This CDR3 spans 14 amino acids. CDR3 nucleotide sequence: TGTGCCTGGAGTGTGGACAACAGCAATCAGCCCCAGCATTTT. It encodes CAWSVDNSNQPQHF.

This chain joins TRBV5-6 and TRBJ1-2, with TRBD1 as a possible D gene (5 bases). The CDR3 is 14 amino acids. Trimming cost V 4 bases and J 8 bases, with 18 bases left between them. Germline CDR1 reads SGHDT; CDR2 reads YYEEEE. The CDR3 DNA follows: TGTGCCAGCAGCCAGGACTTCCTCCAGGGAGGCTACACCTTC. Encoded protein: CASSQDFLQGGYTF.

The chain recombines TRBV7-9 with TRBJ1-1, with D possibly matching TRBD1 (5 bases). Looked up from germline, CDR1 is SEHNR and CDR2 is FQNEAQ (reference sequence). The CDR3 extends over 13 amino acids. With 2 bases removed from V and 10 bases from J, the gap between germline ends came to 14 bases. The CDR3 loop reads CASSLKEGSRAFF. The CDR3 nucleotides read TGTGCCAGCAGCTTAAAAGAGGGGAGTCGAGCTTTCTTT.

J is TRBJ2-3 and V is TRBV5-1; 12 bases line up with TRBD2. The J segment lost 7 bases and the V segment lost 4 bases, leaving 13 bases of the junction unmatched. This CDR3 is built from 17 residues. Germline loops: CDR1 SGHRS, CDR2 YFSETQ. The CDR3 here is CASSPSGLAGPPHTQYF. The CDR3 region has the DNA TGCGCCAGCAGCCCCTCAGGACTAGCGGGGCCCCCGCATACGCAGTATTTT.

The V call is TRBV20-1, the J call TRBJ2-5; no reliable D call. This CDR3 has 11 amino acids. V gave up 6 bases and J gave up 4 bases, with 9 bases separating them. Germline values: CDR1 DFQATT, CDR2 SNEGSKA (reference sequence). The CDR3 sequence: CSAQWGETQYF. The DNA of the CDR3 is TGCAGTGCCCAGTGGGGAGAGACCCAGTACTTC.

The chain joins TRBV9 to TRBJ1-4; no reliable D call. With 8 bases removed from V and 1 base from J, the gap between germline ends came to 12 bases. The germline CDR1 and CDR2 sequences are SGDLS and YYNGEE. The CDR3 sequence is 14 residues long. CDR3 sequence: CASSPEVTNEKLFF. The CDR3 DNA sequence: TGTGCCAGTAGTCCCGAGGTAACTAATGAAAAACTGTTTTTT.

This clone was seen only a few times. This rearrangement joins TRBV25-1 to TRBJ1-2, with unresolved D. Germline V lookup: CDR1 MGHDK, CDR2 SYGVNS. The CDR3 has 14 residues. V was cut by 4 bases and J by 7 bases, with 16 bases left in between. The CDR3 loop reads CASSASMRFGGYTF. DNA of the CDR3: TGTGCCAGCAGTGCCTCTATGCGCTTCGGTGGCTACACCTTC.